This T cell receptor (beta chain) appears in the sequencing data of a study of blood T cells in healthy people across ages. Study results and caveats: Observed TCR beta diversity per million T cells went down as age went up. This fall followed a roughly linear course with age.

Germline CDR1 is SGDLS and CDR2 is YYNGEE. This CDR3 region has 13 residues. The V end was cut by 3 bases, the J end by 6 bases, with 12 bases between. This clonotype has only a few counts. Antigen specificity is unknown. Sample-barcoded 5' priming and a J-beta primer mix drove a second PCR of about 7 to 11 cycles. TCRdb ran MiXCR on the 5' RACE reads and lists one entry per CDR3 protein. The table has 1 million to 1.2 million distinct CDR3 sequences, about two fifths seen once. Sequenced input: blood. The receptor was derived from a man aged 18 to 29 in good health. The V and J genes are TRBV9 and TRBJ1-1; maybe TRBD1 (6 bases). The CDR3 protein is CASSDDRFAEAFF. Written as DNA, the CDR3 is TGTGCCAGCAGCGACGACAGGTTTGCTGAAGCTTTCTTT.